This record covers a single TCR beta chain. Its antigen is unidentified. The repertoire was sequenced with immunoSEQ multiplex PCR; TCRdb's copy has only in-frame clones and lacks some. The sample records around 24,000 clones, 80% to 85% being singletons. This sample is drawn from a study of neoadjuvant nivolumab and ipilimumab in lung cancer. Study-wide results and limits: Only two of four nivolumab-treated tumors gained richness and clonality by surgery. A small number of samples were TCR sequenced. Higher pretherapy blood TCR richness went with higher resected-tumor richness.

Trimming cost V 8 bases and J 7 bases, with 21 bases left between them. Per germline, CDR1 MNHNS and CDR2 SASEGT. The CDR3 has 15 amino acids. This clonotype was obtained from an adult with non-small cell lung cancer. The chain employs TRBV6-1 and TRBJ2-1; D might be TRBD2 (7 bases). Sequenced material: tumor tissue, taken after neoadjuvant nivolumab, alone or with ipilimumab, at or shortly before surgery. The DNA for the CDR3 is TGTGCCAGCTGTAGGTTCGAGGGGGGGATGAATGAGCAGTTCTTC. This translates into CASCRFEGGMNEQFF.